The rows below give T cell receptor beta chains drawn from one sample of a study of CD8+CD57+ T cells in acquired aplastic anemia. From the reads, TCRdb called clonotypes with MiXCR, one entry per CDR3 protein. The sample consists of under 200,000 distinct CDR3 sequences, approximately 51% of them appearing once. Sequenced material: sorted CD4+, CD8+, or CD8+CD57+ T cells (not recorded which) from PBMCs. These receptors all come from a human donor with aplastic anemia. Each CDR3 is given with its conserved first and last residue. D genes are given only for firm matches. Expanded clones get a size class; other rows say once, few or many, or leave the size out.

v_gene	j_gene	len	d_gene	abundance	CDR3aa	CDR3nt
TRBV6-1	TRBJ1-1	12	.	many	CASSVAGTEAFF	TGTGCCAGCAGTGTCGCAGGGACTGAAGCTTTCTTT
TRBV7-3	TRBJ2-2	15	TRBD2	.	CASSSTSGKTGELFF	TGTGCCAGCAGCTCGACTAGCGGGAAAACCGGGGAGCTGTTTTTT
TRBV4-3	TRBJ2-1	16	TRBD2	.	CASSRGTSGIQNEQFF	TGCGCCAGCAGCCGGGGGACTAGCGGGATTCAAAATGAGCAGTTCTTC
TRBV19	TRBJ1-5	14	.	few	CASSGGGFDQPQHF	TGTGCCAGTAGTGGGGGAGGGTTTGATCAGCCCCAGCATTTT
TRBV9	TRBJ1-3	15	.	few	CASSVRDGSGNTIYF	TGTGCCAGCAGCGTAAGAGACGGTTCTGGAAACACCATATATTTT
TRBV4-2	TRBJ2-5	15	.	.	CAGSQDIGTRETQCF	TGTGCCGGCAGCCAAGATATAGGGACTCGGGAGACCCAGTGCTTC
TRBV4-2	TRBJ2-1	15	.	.	CASSTRTVQYNGQFF	TGTGCCAGCAGCACCCGGACGGTCCAATACAATGGGCAGTTCTTC
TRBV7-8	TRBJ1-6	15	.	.	CASSLVGQKNSPLHF	TGTGCCAGCAGTCTTGTTGGACAGAAAAATTCACCCCTCCACTTT
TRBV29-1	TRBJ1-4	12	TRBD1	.	CSGTGANEKLFF	TGCAGCGGGACAGGAGCTAATGAAAAACTGTTTTTT
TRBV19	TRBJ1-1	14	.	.	CASSIGGLMTEAFF	TGTGCCAGTAGTATAGGGGGGCTAATGACTGAAGCTTTCTTT
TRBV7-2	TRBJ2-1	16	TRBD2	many	CASSSKGLAGFDEQFF	TGTGCCAGCAGCTCAAAGGGACTAGCGGGTTTCGATGAGCAGTTCTTC
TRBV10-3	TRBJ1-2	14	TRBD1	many	CAISGTGGDYGYTF	TGTGCCATCAGCGGGACAGGGGGCGACTATGGCTACACCTTC
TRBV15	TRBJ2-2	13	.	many	CATSRVGTRELFF	TGTGCCACCAGCAGAGTAGGCACCCGGGAGCTGTTTTTT
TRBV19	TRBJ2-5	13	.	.	CASGDFFSETQYF	TGTGCCAGTGGGGACTTCTTTTCAGAGACCCAGTACTTC
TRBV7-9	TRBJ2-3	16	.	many	CASSPQAGKGSDTQYF	TGTGCCAGCAGCCCCCAGGCTGGCAAGGGGTCAGATACGCAGTATTTT
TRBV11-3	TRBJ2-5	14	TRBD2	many	CASSFVAGSETQYF	TGTGCCAGCAGCTTTGTAGCGGGAAGTGAGACCCAGTACTTC
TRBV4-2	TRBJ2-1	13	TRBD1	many	CASSLNRGNEQFF	TGTGCCAGCAGCCTCAACAGGGGCAATGAGCAGTTCTTC
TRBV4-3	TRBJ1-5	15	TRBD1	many	CASSRGTANNQPQHF	TGCGCCAGCAGCCGAGGGACAGCAAATAATCAGCCCCAGCATTTT
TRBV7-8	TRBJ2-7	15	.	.	CASSLLAVPSYEQYF	TGTGCCAGCAGCCTTCTCGCTGTGCCCTCCTACGAGCAGTACTTC
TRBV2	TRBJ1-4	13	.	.	CATSLAGYEKLFF	TGTGCCACCTCCCTTGCGGGATATGAAAAACTGTTTTTT
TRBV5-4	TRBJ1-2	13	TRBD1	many	CASSSSGGDGYTF	TGTGCCAGCAGCTCCTCAGGGGGGGATGGCTACACCTTC
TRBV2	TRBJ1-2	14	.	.	CASSEGEINYGYTF	TGTGCCAGCAGTGAAGGGGAAATCAACTATGGCTACACCTTC
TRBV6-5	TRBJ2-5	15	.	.	CASSYPRGEGETQYF	TGTGCCAGCAGTTACCCCAGGGGAGAGGGAGAGACCCAGTACTTC
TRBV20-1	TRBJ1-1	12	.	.	CSARSPNTEAFF	TGCAGTGCTAGGTCCCCGAACACTGAAGCTTTCTTT
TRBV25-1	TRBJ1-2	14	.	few	CASSESYRNYGYTF	TGTGCCAGCAGTGAGAGCTACCGAAACTATGGCTACACCTTC
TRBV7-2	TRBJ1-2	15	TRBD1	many	CASSPGQGAPYGYTF	TGTGCCAGCAGCCCGGGACAGGGAGCCCCCTATGGCTACACCTTC